The 8 T cell receptor beta chains listed next were all sequenced from one sample in a study of control samples from healthy donors and cancer patients. Generated by immunoSEQ multiplex PCR, the TCRdb table keeps only in-frame clones and is missing some. The sample contains 150,000 to 200,000 clones, roughly 91% of which appear only once. Sequencing was performed on blood. The receptors shown here come from a young man in good health.

This clone was recorded only once. This sequence joins TRBV12-3 or TRBV12-4 and TRBJ2-2; D is ambiguous. The CDR3 contains 12 residues. The V end lost 4 bases, the J end lost 7 bases, and 7 bases lay between the germline ends. The CDR3 sequence is CASSWANGELFF. CDR3 nucleotides: TGTGCCAGCAGTTGGGCCAACGGGGAGCTGTTTTTT.

As regards this clone: Because the CDR3's place on the DNA is in doubt, the DNA is left out and the CDR3 is given as listed by TCRdb. The chain's CDR3 is CATSDFRGAGDTQYF. The V and J genes are TRBV24-1 and TRBJ2-3; no check of the table's D call, TRBD2, against the DNA was made. CDR1 and CDR2 from the germline V gene are KGHDR and SFDVKD. The CDR3 length equals 15 residues, ends included.

V and J are TRBV30 and TRBJ1-5, with 11 bases aligning to TRBD1. With V trimmed by 0 bases and J by 5 bases, 3 bases remained unmatched. Germline CDR1 and CDR2: GTSNPN and SVGIG (reference sequence). This CDR3 comprises 15 residues. The CDR3 is CAWSVGTGGHQPQHF. The CDR3 nucleotides are TGTGCCTGGAGTGTAGGGACAGGGGGACATCAGCCCCAGCATTTT. Drawing the rest from reference TRBV30 and TRBJ1-5, the complete variable domain is SQTIHQWPATLVQPVGSPLSLECTVEGTSNPNLYWYRQAAGRGLQLLFYSVGIGQISSEVPQNLSASRPQDRQFILSSKKLLLSDSGFYLCAWSVGTGGHQPQHFGDGTRLSIL.

The J gene is TRBJ2-5, the V gene TRBV7-7, with 15 bases that match TRBD2. The ends lost 1 base at V and 5 bases at J; junction bases unmatched: 5. Germline V lookup: CDR1 SSHAT, CDR2 FNYEAQ (reference sequence). The CDR3 length is 17 residues. The CDR3, as DNA: TGTGCCAGCAGCTTAGGTTCGGGGACTAGCGGGGGGGAGACCCAGTACTTC. It encodes CASSLGSGTSGGETQYF.

The V call is TRBV7-3, the J call TRBJ2-7; no clear D gene. This CDR3 is 10 amino acids long. Trimming stripped 5 bases from V and 10 bases from J, with 9 bases between. The germline V gene encodes CDR1 SGHTA and CDR2 FQGTGA. The CDR3 coding sequence is TGTGCCAGCAGCCCCCCCCTTCAGTACTTC. It translates to CASSPPLQYF.

V usage is TRBV19 and J usage is TRBJ1-1; D is undetermined. The length of the CDR3 is 15 residues. The germline gives CDR1 LNHDA, CDR2 SQIVND (reference sequence). Trimming stripped 7 bases from V and 6 bases from J, with 21 bases between. CDR3 protein: CASTPRFRTEAEAFF. The CDR3 DNA follows: TGTGCCAGTACCCCCCGATTTCGGACCGAGGCTGAAGCTTTCTTT.

This chain links TRBV18 with TRBJ2-6; tentative D call: TRBD2 (5 bases). Germline V gives CDR1 KGHSH, CDR2 LQKENI. This CDR3 is built from 17 residues. The V gene lost 0 bases and the J gene lost 2 bases, with 11 bases spanning the gap. As DNA, the CDR3 is TGTGCCAGCTCACCACCTACGGGATCCGCTGGGGCCAACGTCCTGACTTTC. Its translation is CASSPPTGSAGANVLTF.

This sequence joins TRBV24-1 and TRBJ2-2; TRBD1 aligns across 8 bases. The CDR3 loop spans 17 amino acids. V lost 4 bases and J lost 1; bases outside the gene matches: 7. Germline V gene data show CDR1 as KGHDR and CDR2 as SFDVKD. The CDR3 here is CATSDRRQGLNTGELFF. The CDR3, as DNA: TGTGCCACCAGTGACCGTAGACAGGGGCTGAACACCGGGGAGCTGTTTTTT.